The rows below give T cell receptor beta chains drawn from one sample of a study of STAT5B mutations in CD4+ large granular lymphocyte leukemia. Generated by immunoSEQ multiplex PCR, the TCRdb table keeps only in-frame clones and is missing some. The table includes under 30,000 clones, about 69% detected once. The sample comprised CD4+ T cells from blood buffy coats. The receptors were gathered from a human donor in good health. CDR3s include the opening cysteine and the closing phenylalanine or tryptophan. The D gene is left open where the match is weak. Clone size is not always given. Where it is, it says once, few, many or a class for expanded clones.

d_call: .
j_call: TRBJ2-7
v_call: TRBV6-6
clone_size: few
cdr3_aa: CASSYAHYEQYF
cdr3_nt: TGTGCCAGCAGTTACGCACACTACGAGCAGTACTTC

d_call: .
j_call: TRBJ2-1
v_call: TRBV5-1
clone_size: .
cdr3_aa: CASSSPGSHNEQFF
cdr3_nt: TGCGCCAGCAGCTCTCCAGGGTCCCACAATGAGCAGTTCTTC

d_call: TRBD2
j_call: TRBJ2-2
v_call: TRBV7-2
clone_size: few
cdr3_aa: CASSPRLAGGPNTGELFF
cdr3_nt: TGTGCCAGCAGCCCGCGACTAGCGGGAGGACCCAACACCGGGGAGCTGTTTTTT

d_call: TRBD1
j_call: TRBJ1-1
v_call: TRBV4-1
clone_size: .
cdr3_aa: CASSQEAAGGTEAFF
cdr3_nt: TGCGCCAGCAGCCAAGAAGCGGCAGGGGGCACTGAAGCTTTCTTT

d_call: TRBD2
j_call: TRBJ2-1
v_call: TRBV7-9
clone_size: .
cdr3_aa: CASSSIGTSMDEQFF
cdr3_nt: TGTGCCAGCAGCTCTATCGGGACTAGCATGGATGAGCAGTTCTTC

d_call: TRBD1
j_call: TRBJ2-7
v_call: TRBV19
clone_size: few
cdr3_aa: CASSIGTGREQYF
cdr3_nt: TGTGCCAGTAGTATTGGGACAGGAAGAGAGCAGTACTTC

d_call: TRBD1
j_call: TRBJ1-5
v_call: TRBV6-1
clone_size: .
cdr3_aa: CASSALDRGSNQPQHF
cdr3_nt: TGTGCCAGCAGTGCCCTGGACAGGGGGAGTAATCAGCCCCAGCATTTT

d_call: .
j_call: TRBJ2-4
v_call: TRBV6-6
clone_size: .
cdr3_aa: CASSYGQGENIQYF
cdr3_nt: TGTGCCAGCAGTTACGGCCAAGGTGAAAACATTCAGTACTTC

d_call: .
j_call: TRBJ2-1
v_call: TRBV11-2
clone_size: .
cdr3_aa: CASSSLIPGGGIYNEQFF
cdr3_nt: TGTGCCAGCAGCTCACTCATCCCTGGCGGGGGCATCTACAATGAGCAGTTCTTC

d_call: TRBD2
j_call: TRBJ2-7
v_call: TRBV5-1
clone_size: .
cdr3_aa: CASSPEREREQYF
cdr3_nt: TGCGCCAGCAGCCCGGAGCGGGAGAGGGAGCAGTACTTC

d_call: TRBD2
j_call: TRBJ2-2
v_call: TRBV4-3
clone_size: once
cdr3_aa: CASSQGGLAGPTGELFF
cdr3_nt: TGCGCCAGCAGCCAAGGAGGACTAGCGGGCCCCACCGGGGAGCTGTTTTTT

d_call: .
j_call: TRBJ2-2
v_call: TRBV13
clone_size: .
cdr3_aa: CASSLESQRGGTGELFF
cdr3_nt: TGTGCCAGCAGCTTAGAGTCCCAGCGAGGGGGCACCGGGGAGCTGTTTTTT

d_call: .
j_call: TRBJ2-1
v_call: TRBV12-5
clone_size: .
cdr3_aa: CASGFAGSNEQFF
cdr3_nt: TGTGCTAGTGGTTTTGCGGGTAGCAATGAGCAGTTCTTC

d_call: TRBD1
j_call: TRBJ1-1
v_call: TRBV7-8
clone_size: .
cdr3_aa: CASSARQGRDTEAFF
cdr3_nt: TGTGCCAGCAGCGCGCGACAGGGGAGGGACACTGAAGCTTTCTTT

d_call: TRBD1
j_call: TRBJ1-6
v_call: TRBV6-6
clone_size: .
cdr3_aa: CASSYPPRQGGSPLHF
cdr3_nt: TGTGCCAGCAGTTACCCACCCCGACAGGGTGGCTCACCCCTCCACTTT

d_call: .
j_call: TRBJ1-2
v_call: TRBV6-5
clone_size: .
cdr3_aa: CASRRPGQYYGYTF
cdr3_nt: TGTGCCAGCAGACGCCCTGGACAGTACTATGGCTACACCTTC

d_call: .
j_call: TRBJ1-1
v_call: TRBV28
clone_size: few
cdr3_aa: CASTLSGGGNTEAFF
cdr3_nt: TGTGCCAGCACCTTAAGCGGGGGCGGTAACACTGAAGCTTTCTTT

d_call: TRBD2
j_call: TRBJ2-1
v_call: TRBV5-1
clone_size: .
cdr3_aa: CASSLRLAGSSQGEQFF
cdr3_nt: TGCGCCAGCAGCTTGAGACTAGCGGGATCGTCCCAAGGTGAGCAGTTCTTC

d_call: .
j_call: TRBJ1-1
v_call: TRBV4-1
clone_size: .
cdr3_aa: CASRGTLKNTEAFF
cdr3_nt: TGCGCCAGCAGAGGGACACTGAAGAACACTGAAGCTTTCTTT

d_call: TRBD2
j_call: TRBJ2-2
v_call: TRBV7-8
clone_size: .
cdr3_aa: CASSTTSGRYTGELFF
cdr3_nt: TGTGCCAGCAGCACGACTAGCGGGAGATACACCGGGGAGCTGTTTTTT

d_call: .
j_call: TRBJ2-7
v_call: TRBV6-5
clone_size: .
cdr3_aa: CASSFSTGTYEQYF
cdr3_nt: TGTGCCAGCAGTTTTTCGACAGGCACCTACGAGCAGTACTTC

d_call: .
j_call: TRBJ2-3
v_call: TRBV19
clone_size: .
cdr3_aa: CASSIGQTTDTQYF
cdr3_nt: TGTGCCAGTAGTATAGGACAGACCACAGATACGCAGTATTTT

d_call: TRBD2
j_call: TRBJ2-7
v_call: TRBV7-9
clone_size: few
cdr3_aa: CASSPLLGLAASYEQYF
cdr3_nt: TGTGCCAGCAGCCCCCTGCTGGGACTAGCGGCTTCTTACGAGCAGTACTTC